This T cell receptor (beta chain) was sequenced for a study of molecular identifiers for immune sequencing clone quantification. Turning to the study itself: In replicates, RNA from roughly 18,000 or 92,000 naive CD8 cells was split five ways, four sequenced.

Isolation of naive CD8 T cells was achieved by sorting on a CD8+CD4-CCR7+CD45RA+ phenotype. One entry per CDR3 protein results from TCRdb running MiXCR on the PCR reads. The table has around 480,000 distinct CDR3 sequences, about a fifth seen once. Trimming removed 1 base from V and 4 bases from J, with 17 bases in between. The germline V gene has CDR1 DFQATT and CDR2 SNEGSKA (reference sequence). CDR3 length: 16 amino acids. This clonotype turned up a few times. The V call is TRBV20-1, the J call TRBJ1-5; weak D call: TRBD1 (5 bases). Material: naive CD8+ T cells from blood, with Jurkat cell RNA spiked in. Described subset: FACS-sorted CD8+CD4-CCR7+CD45RA+ naive T cells. The sequence was collected from a human donor in good health. Some libraries in this study had Jurkat cell RNA spiked in. The CDR3 coding sequence is TGCAGTGCTAGAGGAGGGGCAGGGTCGATGAATCAGCCCCAGCATTTT. It is translated as CSARGGAGSMNQPQHF.